This TCR beta chain comes out of a study of follicular helper T cells after annual influenza vaccination. Study-wide results and caveats: ICOS+CD38+ cTfh clonality change tracked circulating plasmablast frequency change.

Sequencing used immunoSEQ multiplex PCR; TCRdb keeps in-frame clones, though not all of them. The repertoire consists of roughly 27,000 clones, with 80% to 90% occurring once and the leading ten covering approximately 1.2%. Time point defined: 2014-2015 season, pre-vaccination. As concerns this clone: What it recognizes is unknown.

The clonotype comes from an adult who received the influenza vaccine. Here the sequenced sample was CXCR5+ CD38- circulating T follicular helper cells from blood, taken on the day of influenza vaccination. The subset is: circulating Tfh, non-naive CD4+CXCR5+PD-1+ (ICOS+CD38+ or ICOS-CD38-).

The CDR3 DNA is TGTGCCTGGAGTCGCCCCCACGGACTAGCGGCCTACAATGAGCAGTTCTTC. This encodes CAWSRPHGLAAYNEQFF. The V call is TRBV30, the J call TRBJ2-1, with 10 bases lining up with TRBD2. The CDR3 loop spans 17 amino acids. V shed 2 bases and J 2 bases; nucleotides not matched to a gene: 9. Germline V gene lookup returns CDR1 GTSNPN and CDR2 SVGIG (reference sequence).